These T cell receptor beta chains were read from a single sample in a study of blood T cells in healthy people across ages. TCRdb re-derived calls from the 5' RACE reads in MiXCR, one entry per CDR3 protein. The data hold some 550,000 distinct CDR3 sequences, with 40% to 55% observed a single time. The sequencing input was blood. The source is a man older than 75 in good health. CDR3s include the opening cysteine and the closing phenylalanine or tryptophan. D genes are given only for firm matches. For some rows the clone size is stated as once, few or many, or as a class when expanded; others skip it.

abundance: -; j_gene: TRBJ2-3; v_gene: TRBV5-1; d_gene: TRBD1; CDR3aa: CASSPGQGVDTQYF; CDR3nt: TGCGCCAGCAGCCCCGGACAGGGCGTGGATACGCAGTATTTT
abundance: few; j_gene: TRBJ2-7; v_gene: TRBV4-1; d_gene: -; CDR3aa: CASSQGVRTVSYEQYF; CDR3nt: TGCGCCAGCAGCCAAGGTGTCCGGACGGTTTCCTACGAGCAGTACTTC
abundance: many; j_gene: TRBJ2-1; v_gene: TRBV6-6; d_gene: TRBD2; CDR3aa: CASSYLGLAGVNEQFF; CDR3nt: TGTGCCAGCAGTTATCTCGGACTAGCGGGGGTAAATGAGCAGTTCTTC
abundance: few; j_gene: TRBJ1-5; v_gene: TRBV6-2/TRBV6-3; d_gene: -; CDR3aa: CASRPLTGLGNSNQPQHF; CDR3nt: TGTGCCAGCAGACCCCTCACAGGGTTGGGTAATAGCAATCAGCCCCAGCATTTT
abundance: -; j_gene: TRBJ2-1; v_gene: TRBV20-1; d_gene: -; CDR3aa: CSASPTSPRNNEQFF; CDR3nt: TGCAGTGCCTCCCCCACTAGCCCGAGGAACAATGAGCAGTTCTTC
abundance: -; j_gene: TRBJ1-4; v_gene: TRBV20-1; d_gene: -; CDR3aa: CSATLPRTAPNLFF; CDR3nt: TGCAGTGCCACGCTCCCACGGACAGCGCCAAATCTGTTTTTT
abundance: few; j_gene: TRBJ2-5; v_gene: TRBV6-2/TRBV6-3; d_gene: TRBD1; CDR3aa: CASRPTGGLETQYF; CDR3nt: TGTGCCAGCAGACCCACAGGGGGCTTGGAGACCCAGTACTTC
abundance: -; j_gene: TRBJ2-1; v_gene: TRBV20-1; d_gene: TRBD1; CDR3aa: CSAILPAGGNNEQFF; CDR3nt: TGCAGTGCTATCCTTCCCGCAGGGGGAAACAATGAGCAGTTCTTC
abundance: few; j_gene: TRBJ2-7; v_gene: TRBV20-1; d_gene: -; CDR3aa: CSARAPRTTYSYEQYF; CDR3nt: TGCAGTGCTAGAGCCCCCCGGACTACGTACTCCTACGAGCAGTACTTC
abundance: few; j_gene: TRBJ1-2; v_gene: TRBV29-1; d_gene: -; CDR3aa: CTGLGTYGYTF; CDR3nt: TGCACCGGACTGGGGACCTATGGCTACACCTTC
abundance: -; j_gene: TRBJ2-7; v_gene: TRBV6-8; d_gene: -; CDR3aa: CASSYSNWARHSYEQYF; CDR3nt: TGTGCCAGTAGTTACTCGAATTGGGCAAGACACTCCTACGAGCAGTACTTC
abundance: few; j_gene: TRBJ2-7; v_gene: TRBV20-1; d_gene: -; CDR3aa: CSARDPPPLLYEQYF; CDR3nt: TGCAGTGCTAGAGATCCCCCGCCCTTACTCTACGAGCAGTACTTC
abundance: many; j_gene: TRBJ2-1; v_gene: TRBV6-6; d_gene: -; CDR3aa: CASSYTQDRYNEQFF; CDR3nt: TGTGCCAGCAGTTACACCCAAGACAGATACAATGAGCAGTTCTTC
abundance: many; j_gene: TRBJ2-5; v_gene: TRBV6-6; d_gene: TRBD1; CDR3aa: CASRTWDRGLRKETQYF; CDR3nt: TGTGCCAGCAGGACCTGGGACAGGGGTCTTCGGAAAGAGACCCAGTACTTC
abundance: -; j_gene: TRBJ1-5; v_gene: TRBV9; d_gene: -; CDR3aa: CASSVDAGDQPQHF; CDR3nt: TGTGCCAGCAGCGTAGATGCAGGGGATCAGCCCCAGCATTTT
abundance: -; j_gene: TRBJ2-5; v_gene: TRBV6-2/TRBV6-3; d_gene: -; CDR3aa: CASSYSSGPVSLYF; CDR3nt: TGTGCCAGCAGTTACTCGAGTGGACCGGTTAGTTTGTACTTC
abundance: few; j_gene: TRBJ2-3; v_gene: TRBV28; d_gene: TRBD2; CDR3aa: CASSPLGGGATDTQYF; CDR3nt: TGTGCCAGCAGTCCCCTGGGCGGGGGGGCCACAGATACGCAGTATTTT
abundance: -; j_gene: TRBJ2-5; v_gene: TRBV29-1; d_gene: TRBD2; CDR3aa: CSVPVYGGRAPSANNEQYF; CDR3nt: TGCAGCGTCCCCGTTTACGGCGGGAGGGCCCCGAGCGCAAACAATGAGCAGTACTTC
abundance: once; j_gene: TRBJ2-1; v_gene: TRBV28; d_gene: TRBD2; CDR3aa: CASSSVAGEGNEQFF; CDR3nt: TGTGCCAGCAGTTCTGTAGCGGGAGAGGGCAATGAGCAGTTCTTC
abundance: -; j_gene: TRBJ1-6; v_gene: TRBV3-1; d_gene: -; CDR3aa: CASSRDTSNSPPHF; CDR3nt: TGTGCCAGCAGCCGGGACACCAGTAATTCACCCCCCCACTTT
abundance: -; j_gene: TRBJ2-1; v_gene: TRBV12-3/TRBV12-4; d_gene: -; CDR3aa: CASSRDSMEQFF; CDR3nt: TGTGCCAGCAGCCGGGACTCGATGGAGCAGTTCTTC
abundance: many; j_gene: TRBJ2-4; v_gene: TRBV7-2; d_gene: -; CDR3aa: CASSFVEGRAKNIQYF; CDR3nt: TGTGCCAGCAGCTTCGTTGAAGGGCGGGCCAAAAACATTCAGTACTTC
abundance: -; j_gene: TRBJ2-1; v_gene: TRBV27; d_gene: TRBD2; CDR3aa: CASSIRASGLGAYNEQFF; CDR3nt: TGTGCCAGCAGTATCAGAGCCTCGGGACTAGGGGCCTACAATGAGCAGTTCTTC
abundance: few; j_gene: TRBJ2-7; v_gene: TRBV28; d_gene: TRBD2; CDR3aa: CATKSSGRYEQYF; CDR3nt: TGTGCCACAAAATCTAGCGGACGGTACGAGCAGTACTTC
abundance: -; j_gene: TRBJ2-5; v_gene: TRBV28; d_gene: TRBD1; CDR3aa: CASRYNRGETQYF; CDR3nt: TGTGCCAGCAGATATAACAGGGGAGAGACCCAGTACTTC
abundance: -; j_gene: TRBJ1-1; v_gene: TRBV29-1; d_gene: -; CDR3aa: CSGLLWGGTEAFF; CDR3nt: TGCAGCGGCCTTCTTTGGGGGGGGACTGAAGCTTTCTTT
abundance: -; j_gene: TRBJ2-5; v_gene: TRBV9; d_gene: -; CDR3aa: CASGVGRNQETQYF; CDR3nt: TGTGCCAGCGGCGTAGGCCGGAACCAAGAGACCCAGTACTTC
abundance: once; j_gene: TRBJ2-3; v_gene: TRBV20-1; d_gene: TRBD2; CDR3aa: CSARVASGNTDTQYF; CDR3nt: TGCAGTGCTAGAGTGGCTAGCGGGAACACAGATACGCAGTATTTT
abundance: few; j_gene: TRBJ2-7; v_gene: TRBV9; d_gene: -; CDR3aa: CASSVGWRGLYEQYF; CDR3nt: TGTGCCAGCAGCGTGGGATGGAGGGGACTCTACGAGCAGTACTTC
abundance: -; j_gene: TRBJ2-1; v_gene: TRBV5-1; d_gene: -; CDR3aa: CASSLSPGSYNEQFF; CDR3nt: TGCGCCAGCAGCTTGAGTCCGGGATCCTACAATGAGCAGTTCTTC
abundance: -; j_gene: TRBJ2-1; v_gene: TRBV6-6; d_gene: -; CDR3aa: CASSYGQRGEQFF; CDR3nt: TGTGCCAGCAGTTATGGGCAAAGGGGTGAGCAGTTCTTC
abundance: few; j_gene: TRBJ2-7; v_gene: TRBV29-1; d_gene: -; CDR3aa: CSVGQGPVTSYEQYF; CDR3nt: TGCAGCGTTGGCCAGGGACCGGTGACCTCCTACGAGCAGTACTTC
abundance: -; j_gene: TRBJ2-5; v_gene: TRBV6-2/TRBV6-3; d_gene: -; CDR3aa: CASSYSQRLVETQYF; CDR3nt: TGTGCCAGCAGTTACTCTCAAAGACTAGTCGAGACCCAGTACTTC
abundance: -; j_gene: TRBJ2-5; v_gene: TRBV20-1; d_gene: TRBD2; CDR3aa: CSARDLLAGGETQYF; CDR3nt: TGCAGTGCTAGAGATTTACTAGCGGGAGGGGAGACCCAGTACTTC
abundance: once; j_gene: TRBJ1-1; v_gene: TRBV20-1; d_gene: -; CDR3aa: CSANFGARMNTEAFF; CDR3nt: TGCAGTGCTAATTTCGGGGCACGAATGAACACTGAAGCTTTCTTT
abundance: -; j_gene: TRBJ2-5; v_gene: TRBV30; d_gene: -; CDR3aa: CAWSVTTVRETQYF; CDR3nt: TGTGCCTGGAGTGTAACGACAGTGAGGGAGACCCAGTACTTC
abundance: -; j_gene: TRBJ2-1; v_gene: TRBV12-3/TRBV12-4; d_gene: TRBD2; CDR3aa: CASRGGGFYNEQFF; CDR3nt: TGTGCCAGCCGCGGGGGGGGGTTTTACAATGAGCAGTTCTTC
abundance: few; j_gene: TRBJ2-2; v_gene: TRBV5-5; d_gene: TRBD1; CDR3aa: CASSTVRTGVTGELFF; CDR3nt: TGTGCCAGCAGCACTGTACGGACAGGGGTGACCGGGGAGCTGTTTTTT
abundance: -; j_gene: TRBJ2-3; v_gene: TRBV20-1; d_gene: -; CDR3aa: CSALVSGSTDTQYF; CDR3nt: TGCAGTGCCTTAGTTAGCGGTAGCACAGATACGCAGTATTTT
abundance: -; j_gene: TRBJ2-7; v_gene: TRBV15; d_gene: -; CDR3aa: CATSSVPSPGLVREQYF; CDR3nt: TGTGCCACCAGCAGTGTCCCCTCCCCGGGGCTGGTAAGGGAGCAGTACTTC
abundance: -; j_gene: TRBJ2-3; v_gene: TRBV29-1; d_gene: TRBD1; CDR3aa: CSVGQGWTDTQYF; CDR3nt: TGCAGCGTCGGACAGGGGTGGACAGATACGCAGTATTTT
abundance: -; j_gene: TRBJ2-7; v_gene: TRBV11-2; d_gene: TRBD2; CDR3aa: CASSLERGLAYYEQYF; CDR3nt: TGTGCCAGCAGCTTAGAGCGGGGACTAGCGTACTACGAGCAGTACTTC
abundance: -; j_gene: TRBJ1-2; v_gene: TRBV28; d_gene: -; CDR3aa: CASSLWADYGYTF; CDR3nt: TGTGCCAGCAGTTTATGGGCAGACTATGGCTACACCTTC
abundance: -; j_gene: TRBJ2-7; v_gene: TRBV28; d_gene: TRBD2; CDR3aa: CASSTLGGESEQYF; CDR3nt: TGTGCCAGCAGTACCCTCGGGGGGGAGAGCGAGCAGTACTTC
abundance: -; j_gene: TRBJ1-2; v_gene: TRBV20-1; d_gene: -; CDR3aa: CSARPTGTRNYGYTF; CDR3nt: TGCAGTGCTAGACCAACCGGGACAAGGAACTATGGCTACACCTTC
abundance: -; j_gene: TRBJ2-3; v_gene: TRBV12-3/TRBV12-4; d_gene: -; CDR3aa: CASRGFTDTQYF; CDR3nt: TGTGCCAGCAGGGGATTCACAGATACGCAGTATTTT
abundance: -; j_gene: TRBJ2-3; v_gene: TRBV3-1; d_gene: -; CDR3aa: CAGSHRTGGGAQYF; CDR3nt: TGTGCCGGCAGCCATCGTACGGGCGGAGGGGCGCAGTATTTT
abundance: once; j_gene: TRBJ2-3; v_gene: TRBV6-2/TRBV6-3; d_gene: -; CDR3aa: CASSYFMGRTDTRYF; CDR3nt: TGTGCCAGCAGTTACTTTATGGGGCGCACAGATACGCGGTATTTT
abundance: many; j_gene: TRBJ2-1; v_gene: TRBV7-2; d_gene: -; CDR3aa: CASSLAWGEQFF; CDR3nt: TGTGCCAGCAGCTTAGCTTGGGGTGAGCAGTTCTTC
abundance: few; j_gene: TRBJ1-4; v_gene: TRBV18; d_gene: -; CDR3aa: CASSSNHQKRNEKLFF; CDR3nt: TGTGCCAGCTCATCCAACCATCAGAAACGTAATGAAAAACTGTTTTTT